Below, 22 T cell receptor beta chains from the same sample are listed, as sequenced in a study of regulatory T cells in long-lasting Graves disease. Arm-PCR with iRepertoire HTBI primers amplified the CDR3 regions for these TCR beta libraries. TCRdb itself ran the multiplex PCR reads through MiXCR, one entry per CDR3 protein. This table has roughly 500,000 distinct CDR3 sequences, around 13% appearing once. Documented time point: newly diagnosed GD, antithyroid drugs for less than 3 months. From RNA extracted from PBMCs, the TCR library was made. These data also formed part of another study, on T cells in Graves' hyperthyroidism and ophthalmopathy.

Sequenced material: peripheral blood mononuclear cells (PBMCs), taken at new diagnosis, from a patient treated with antithyroid drugs. Every receptor here comes from a woman between 45 and 65 years old with Graves disease.

This clonotype has only a few counts. V is TRBV27 and J is TRBJ2-7; 7 bases agree with TRBD2. CDR1 MNHEY and CDR2 SMNVEV come from the germline V gene (reference sequence). The J segment lost 6 bases and the V segment lost 5 bases, leaving 7 bases of the junction unmatched. The CDR3 is 13 amino acids. For the CDR3, the DNA is TGTGCCAGCAGTGAACTTACTAGCGCCGAGCAGTACTTC. It encodes CASSELTSAEQYF.

In this sample, this clonotype turned up a few times. The V call is TRBV19, the J call TRBJ1-1, with a weak D call TRBD1 (5 bases). The CDR3 has 14 residues. V lost 3 bases to trimming and J lost 4 bases, with 12 bases between them. Germline assignment: CDR1 LNHDA and CDR2 SQIVND (reference sequence). The CDR3 spells CASSMGRGITEAFF. CDR3 nucleotides: TGTGCCAGTAGTATGGGAAGGGGAATCACTGAAGCTTTCTTT.

This clonotype has just a few counts. The V call is TRBV6-1, the J call TRBJ2-3, with 10 bases aligning to TRBD2. The CDR3 has 15 amino acids. V was clipped by 6 bases and J by 2 bases; unmatched bases: 5. CDR1 and CDR2 from the germline V gene are MNHNS and SASEGT. This CDR3 is CASRLGLALTDTQYF. For the CDR3, the DNA is TGTGCCAGCAGACTGGGACTAGCGCTCACAGATACGCAGTATTTT.

This clonotype was observed a handful of times. V and J are TRBV28 and TRBJ1-5, with a possible D match to TRBD1 (5 bases). Looked up from germline, CDR1 is MDHEN and CDR2 is SYDVKM. The V and J ends lost 11 bases and 3 bases respectively, with 11 bases between them. The CDR3 has 12 amino acids. The CDR3 loop reads CAGQGINQPQHF. CDR3 coding DNA: TGTGCCGGTCAGGGAATCAATCAGCCCCAGCATTTT.

The genes are TRBV20-1 and TRBJ1-1; possible D gene TRBD1, 5 bases. The V gene lost 5 bases and the J gene lost 2 bases, with 15 bases spanning the gap. The CDR3 spans 14 residues. Germline V gene sequence: CDR1 DFQATT, CDR2 SNEGSKA (reference sequence). The DNA for the CDR3 is TGCAGTGCTCATAGAGCGGGGGTAAACACTGAAGCTTTCTTT. Its protein product is CSAHRAGVNTEAFF.

V usage is TRBV5-4 and J usage is TRBJ2-2; TRBD2 matches at 9 bases. CDR3 size: 19 residues. V dropped 0 bases and J dropped 0; count of bases not matched to a gene: 9. Germline lookup yields CDR1 SGHNT and CDR2 YYREEE (reference sequence). The CDR3 region is CASSLGGPSGAANTGELFF. DNA of the CDR3: TGTGCCAGCAGCTTGGGAGGTCCTAGCGGGGCCGCGAACACCGGGGAGCTGTTTTTT.

The sample holds a few counts of this clonotype. A much larger clone lies one base from this, so it may be a read error. V and J are TRBV3-1 and TRBJ2-3; D gene uncertain. The last part of the DNA fits TRBJ1-5 better; the J call may be wrong. CDR3 length: 14 amino acids. Germline V gene data show CDR1 as LGHDT and CDR2 as YNNKEL (reference sequence). The CDR3, as DNA: TGTGCCAGCAGCCAAGTAGGGAGGCCAGATACGCAGCATTTT. Its protein is CASSQVGRPDTQHF.

V usage is TRBV6-1 and J usage is TRBJ2-4; D is uncertain. The CDR3 length is 14 residues. The V end was cut by 6 bases, the J end by 0 bases, with 9 bases between. Germline values: CDR1 MNHNS, CDR2 SASEGT. The CDR3 DNA reads TGTGCCAGCAGGGTTCAGTTAGCCAAAAACATTCAGTACTTC. Translating it yields CASRVQLAKNIQYF.

In its sample, this clonotype was seen many times. The J gene is TRBJ1-2, the V gene TRBV5-1; 8 positions agree with TRBD1. The CDR3 length is 15 residues. Trimming removed 4 bases from V and 5 bases from J; junction bases left unmatched: 10. Germline values: CDR1 SGHRS, CDR2 YFSETQ. The CDR3 sequence is CASSPSTGAPYGYTF. CDR3 DNA: TGCGCCAGCAGCCCCTCGACAGGGGCGCCTTATGGCTACACCTTC.

The rearrangement joins TRBV2 to TRBJ1-1; 8 positions agree with TRBD1. Germline CDR1 and CDR2: SNHLY and FYNNEI. Losses at the gene ends were 2 bases for V and 5 bases for J; bases not matched to a gene: 4. This CDR3 contains 14 residues. This CDR3 is CASSEQGAQTEAFF. The CDR3 DNA sequence: TGTGCCAGCAGTGAACAGGGGGCGCAGACTGAAGCTTTCTTT.

This clonotype came up many times. V usage is TRBV20-1 and J usage is TRBJ2-3, with 7 positions matching TRBD2. Germline V CDR1 and CDR2: DFQATT, SNEGSKA (reference sequence). CDR3 size: 13 residues. The trim removed 3 bases at V and 1 base at J, leaving 1 base unmatched. CDR3 region: CSASAGGTDTQYF. CDR3 in DNA: TGCAGTGCTAGCGCGGGGGGCACAGATACGCAGTATTTT.

This clonotype was seen a handful of times. This rearrangement joins TRBV7-6 to TRBJ1-1, with D maybe TRBD1 (5 bases). The V gene lost 5 bases and the J gene lost 1 base, with 23 bases spanning the gap. The CDR3 loop spans 18 amino acids. Germline-derived CDR1 and CDR2 are SGHVS and FNYEAQ. CDR3 sequence reads: CASSPLWQGGGKNTEAFF. The CDR3 DNA reads TGTGCCAGCAGCCCCCTCTGGCAGGGTGGTGGGAAGAACACTGAAGCTTTCTTT.

This clonotype occurred many times. The chain couples TRBV7-3 to TRBJ2-7; D perhaps matches TRBD2 (6 bases). This CDR3 is built from 13 residues. Per the germline V gene, CDR1 is SGHTA and CDR2 is FQGTGA. The ends were cut back, 5 bases at V and 4 bases at J, with 12 bases in the middle. The CDR3 region is CASSDGSWYEQYF. CDR3 coding DNA: TGTGCCAGCAGCGACGGGAGTTGGTACGAGCAGTACTTC. The full variable domain, its missing parts supplied by reference TRBV7-3 and TRBJ2-7, is GAGVSQTPSNKVTEKGKYVELRCDPISGHTALYWYRQSLGQGPEFLIYFQGTGAADDSGLPNDRFFAVRPEGSVSTLKIQRTERGDSAVYLCASSDGSWYEQYFGPGTRLTVT.

This clonotype was picked up many times. The DNA of the CDR3 is TGTGCCAGCTCCTGGGCCGGGGTACGCGAAAAACTGTTTTTT. This gives the protein CASSWAGVREKLFF. The V and J genes are TRBV6-1 and TRBJ1-4; D is unresolved. Germline CDR1 is MNHNS and CDR2 is SASEGT. The V gene lost 8 bases and the J gene lost 8 bases, with 18 bases spanning the gap. This CDR3 spans 14 amino acids.

V and J are TRBV29-1 and TRBJ2-1; tentatively, D is TRBD1 (5 bases). The CDR3 sequence is 12 residues long. Germline CDR1 and CDR2: SQVTM and ANQGSEA. Between the trimmed V and J ends, which lost 3 bases and 3 bases, there was a span of 6 bases. The CDR3 region has the DNA TGCAGCGTTGAGGACAACTACAATGAGCAGTTCTTC. It is translated as CSVEDNYNEQFF.

This clonotype has ten or more counts. DNA of the CDR3: TGTGCTAGTGGTCCCGCGGGACCTCCAACTAACTATGGCTACACCTTC. Translating gives CASGPAGPPTNYGYTF. The J gene is TRBJ1-2, the V gene TRBV12-5; possibly TRBD1 for D (5 bases). Germline V gene data show CDR1 as LGHNT and CDR2 as FRNRAP. The length of the CDR3 is 16 residues. V was cut by 5 bases and J by 0 bases, with 16 bases left in between.

In this sample, this clonotype turned up many times. The chain is built from TRBV10-3 and TRBJ2-7; TRBD2 aligns across 10 bases. V lost 6 bases, J lost 6 bases, and 8 bases stayed unmatched. Germline V lookup: CDR1 ENHRY, CDR2 SYGVKD. The CDR3 consists of 14 residues. CDR3 coding DNA: TGTGCCATCAGAGATAGCGGGAGGCCGGGCGAGCAGTACTTC. Its protein product is CAIRDSGRPGEQYF.

This clonotype was counted ten times or more. The chain joins TRBV7-3 to TRBJ2-1; TRBD2 matches 8 bases. The CDR3 runs 17 residues. V lost 0 bases to trimming and J lost 2 bases; unmatched junction nucleotides: 6. Germline CDR1 reads SGHTA; CDR2 reads FQGTGA. The CDR3 region has the DNA TGTGCCAGCAGCTTAACGGTCGGGAGGGCCGCCTACAATGAGCAGTTCTTC. Protein: CASSLTVGRAAYNEQFF.

Concerning this clonotype: This may be a read error: a much more frequent sequence differs by one nucleotide. The V call is TRBV12-3 or TRBV12-4, the J call TRBJ2-1, with 8 bases that match TRBD1. The ends lost 3 bases at V and 12 bases at J; junction bases unmatched: 7. The CDR3 sequence is 13 residues long. Here the CDR3 reads CASSLWTGSGQFF. The CDR3 DNA sequence: TGTGCCAGCAGTTTGTGGACAGGGAGTGGGCAGTTCTTC.

This clonotype has only a few counts. The chain has TRBV5-1 and TRBJ2-3; 8 bases are shared with TRBD1. V gave up 0 bases and J gave up 5 bases; unmatched junction bases: 5. Germline CDR1 and CDR2: SGHRS and YFSETQ. The CDR3 spans 15 residues. The chain's CDR3 is CASSLEDRVKDTQYF. CDR3 in DNA: TGCGCCAGCAGCTTGGAGGACAGGGTTAAAGATACGCAGTATTTT.

This clonotype was seen at least ten times. The chain is built from TRBV28 and TRBJ2-7; 12 bases match TRBD2. This CDR3 region has 15 residues. Germline-derived CDR1 and CDR2 are MDHEN and SYDVKM. The trim removed 2 bases at V and 5 bases at J, leaving 4 bases unmatched. The CDR3, as DNA: TGTGCCAGCAGTTTAAGACTAGCGGGAGTCGACGAGCAGTACTTC. Translating gives CASSLRLAGVDEQYF. The whole variable domain, remainder taken from reference TRBV28 and TRBJ2-7, is DVKVTQSSRYLVKRTGEKVFLECVQDMDHENMFWYRQDPGLGLRLIYFSYDVKMKEKGDIPEGYSVSREKKERFSLILESASTNQTSMYLCASSLRLAGVDEQYFGPGTRLTVT.

This rearrangement joins TRBV4-1 to TRBJ2-1; D unclear. CDR1 is MGHRA, CDR2 YSYEKL, per germline. Trimming took 0 bases from V and 9 from J, leaving 12 bases between them. CDR3 length equals 14 residues. CDR3 protein: CASSQDSRSGEQFF. In DNA, the CDR3 is TGCGCCAGCAGCCAAGATTCTCGCTCTGGTGAGCAGTTCTTC.